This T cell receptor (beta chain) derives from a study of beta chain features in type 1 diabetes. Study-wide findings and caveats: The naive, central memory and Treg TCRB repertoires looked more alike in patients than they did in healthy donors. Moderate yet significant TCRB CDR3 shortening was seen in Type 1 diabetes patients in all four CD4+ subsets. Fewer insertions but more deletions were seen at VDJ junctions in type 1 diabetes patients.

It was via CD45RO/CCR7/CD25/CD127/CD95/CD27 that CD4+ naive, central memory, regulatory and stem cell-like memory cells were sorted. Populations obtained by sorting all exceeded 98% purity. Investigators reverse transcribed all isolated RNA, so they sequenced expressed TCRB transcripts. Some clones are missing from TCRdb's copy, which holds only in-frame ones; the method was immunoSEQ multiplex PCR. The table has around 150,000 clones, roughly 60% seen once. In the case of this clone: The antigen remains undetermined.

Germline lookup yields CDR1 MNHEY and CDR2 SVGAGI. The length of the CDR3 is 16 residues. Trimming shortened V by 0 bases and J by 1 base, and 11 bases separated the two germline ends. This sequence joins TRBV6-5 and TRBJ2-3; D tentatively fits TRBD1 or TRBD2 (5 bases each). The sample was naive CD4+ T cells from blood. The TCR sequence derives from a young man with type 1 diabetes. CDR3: CASSYSNGARTDTQYF. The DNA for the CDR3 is TGTGCCAGCAGTTACTCCAACGGGGCGCGCACAGATACGCAGTATTTT.